These 4 T cell receptor beta chains share one sample of origin, sequenced in a study of glioma-infiltrating T cells after dendritic cell vaccination. Time point meaning: after dendritic cell vaccination, including at tumor progression/relapse. The method was immunoSEQ multiplex PCR; TCRdb's version includes in-frame clones alone and lacks a portion of them. Among about 99,000 clones listed, around 80% were seen once. The source was blood, collected after dendritic cell vaccination. These receptor sequences come from a human donor with glioblastoma.

This sequence joins TRBV5-1 and TRBJ1-1; maybe TRBD1 (5 bases). CDR1 and CDR2 from the germline V gene are SGHRS and YFSETQ. The CDR3 has 17 amino acids. Trimming took 0 bases from V and 1 from J, leaving 16 bases between them. Written as DNA, the CDR3 is TGCGCCAGCAGCTTGGCCTTTATGACAGATAAGAACACTGAAGCTTTCTTT. Encoded protein: CASSLAFMTDKNTEAFF.

The V call is TRBV7-3, the J call TRBJ1-1, with 11 bases lining up with TRBD1. This CDR3 region has 18 residues. The V and J ends lost 1 base and 3 bases, in that order; junction bases with no gene match: 10. Germline V gene sequence: CDR1 SGHTA, CDR2 FQGTGA. CDR3 protein: CASSLIPLDRGHYTEAFF. As DNA, the CDR3 is TGTGCCAGCAGCTTAATCCCTCTGGACAGGGGGCATTACACTGAAGCTTTCTTT.

The V call is TRBV19, the J call TRBJ2-5; TRBD1 aligns across 8 bases. Germline V gene lookup returns CDR1 LNHDA and CDR2 SQIVND (reference sequence). The CDR3 contains 17 residues. V was pared by 5 bases and J by 3 bases, with 14 bases of the junction left unmatched. The CDR3 loop reads CASSASYGQGAEETQYF. The DNA for the CDR3 is TGTGCCAGTAGTGCCAGCTATGGTCAGGGGGCTGAAGAGACCCAGTACTTC.

This chain links TRBV5-6 with TRBJ1-2, with D tentatively TRBD1 (5 bases). The V and J ends lost 4 bases and 0 bases respectively, with 10 bases between them. This CDR3 region has 14 residues. The germline V gene encodes CDR1 SGHDT and CDR2 YYEEEE. DNA for the CDR3: TGTGCCAGCAGCCACAGGTCCTCTAACTATGGCTACACCTTC. It codes for CASSHRSSNYGYTF.